This T cell receptor beta chain came from a study of cytomegalovirus exposure and HLA in healthy donors. About the research overall: Approximately 200 million T cells yielded approximately 110 million unique TCR beta sequences in earlier analysis. The study's findings and limits: Some V segments, including TRBV6-2 and TRBV6-3, were excluded as indistinguishable.

Germline V gene lookup returns CDR1 MDHEN and CDR2 SYDVKM. V lost 4 bases, J lost 3 bases, and 7 bases lay in between. CDR3 length equals 13 residues. Note on this clone: Its antigen is not known.

It was healthy bone marrow donors who served as donors. PCR employed 60 Vbeta and 13 Jbeta primers. Profiled with immunoSEQ multiplex PCR; TCRdb holds only in-frame clones, not every one. This sample has about 140,000 clones, with approximately 82% found just once. The specimen was PBMCs. The sequence came from a man in his forties or fifties in good health and CMV-seronegative. The chain has TRBV28 and TRBJ1-5; a weak D match, TRBD1 (5 bases). The CDR3 loop reads CASSWDSNQPQHF. The CDR3 nucleotides read TGTGCCAGCAGTTGGGACTCCAATCAGCCCCAGCATTTT.